A single sample is the source of the 22 T cell receptor beta chains below, sequenced in a study of T cell clones after liver transplantation. The table came from immunoSEQ multiplex PCR; TCRdb's copy has only in-frame clones and leaves some out. Here the sample spans several thousand clones, 60% to 80% being singletons. The specimen comprised CD8+ T cells from blood, sampled before liver transplant. The receptors shown here come from a human donor who received a liver transplant.

The chain joins TRBV28 to TRBJ2-5; the match to TRBD1 covers 8 bases. The J call may be incorrect, as the DNA end agrees better with TRBJ2-7. Germline CDR1 MDHEN, CDR2 SYDVKM. There are 14 residues in the CDR3. The CDR3 nucleotides are TGTGCCAGCAGTTTCCCAGGGGGCACCTACGAGCAGTACTTC. Residues: CASSFPGGTYEQYF.

The rearrangement uses TRBV9 and TRBJ2-3, with TRBD2 matching over 9 bases. The ends lost 0 bases at V and 5 bases at J; junction bases unmatched: 7. The CDR3 sequence is 16 residues long. The germline V gene encodes CDR1 SGDLS and CDR2 YYNGEE. DNA of the CDR3: TGTGCCAGCAGCGTAGTTAGCGGGGGTTCAAAAGATACGCAGTATTTT. Its protein product is CASSVVSGGSKDTQYF.

The rearrangement links TRBV19 to TRBJ1-1; 9 nucleotides match TRBD1. The CDR3 has 14 residues. Germline lookup yields CDR1 LNHDA and CDR2 SQIVND (reference sequence). V lost 8 bases to trimming and J lost 5 bases; unmatched junction nucleotides: 9. In DNA form, the CDR3 reads TGTGCCAGTGGAATAACAGGGGGCCTTACTGAAGCTTTCTTT. Amino acids: CASGITGGLTEAFF.

The V and J genes are TRBV27 and TRBJ1-1; D is unclear. V lost 5 bases and J lost 1, with 11 bases in between. The CDR3 has 14 amino acids. The germline CDR1 and CDR2 sequences are MNHEY and SMNVEV (reference sequence). This CDR3 reads CASSHLEWNTEAFF. CDR3 nucleotides: TGTGCCAGCAGTCATCTCGAGTGGAACACTGAAGCTTTCTTT.

The chain uses TRBV19 and TRBJ2-5; no clear D. The CDR3 length is 13 residues. From germline, CDR1 is LNHDA and CDR2 SQIVND (reference sequence). Between the trimmed V and J ends, which lost 6 bases and 4 bases, there was a span of 12 bases. The CDR3 sequence is CASSPYGPETQYF. The DNA of the CDR3 is TGTGCCAGTAGCCCCTATGGGCCAGAGACCCAGTACTTC.

This clone was seen only a few times. The chain links TRBV5-1 to TRBJ2-5; perhaps TRBD2 as D (6 bases). The CDR3 sequence is 15 residues long. V was clipped by 4 bases and J by 3 bases, with 16 bases between them. Germline assignment: CDR1 SGHRS and CDR2 YFSETQ. In nucleotides, the CDR3 is TGCGCCAGCAGCCTCCCCCCTGCGGGGAAAGAGACCCAGTACTTC. It translates to CASSLPPAGKETQYF.

The V gene is TRBV7-9, the J gene TRBJ1-2, with D perhaps TRBD1 (5 bases). CDR3 size: 16 residues. Germline CDR1 SEHNR, CDR2 FQNEAQ (reference sequence). The V gene lost 1 base and the J gene lost 3 bases, with 15 bases spanning the gap. The CDR3 DNA sequence: TGTGCCAGCAGCTTAGTCGGGGCAGTACAGCACTATGGCTACACCTTC. This codes for CASSLVGAVQHYGYTF.

This clone was counted only a few times. The chain carries TRBV2 and TRBJ1-5; no reliable D call. Germline lookup yields CDR1 SNHLY and CDR2 FYNNEI. CDR3 length: 14 amino acids. Trimming stripped 1 base from V and 4 bases from J, with 8 bases between. In nucleotides, the CDR3 is TGTGCCAGCAGTGAAGAGTGGGGTAATCAGCCCCAGCATTTT. This codes for CASSEEWGNQPQHF.

The rearrangement joins TRBV13 to TRBJ1-5; 7 bases align to TRBD1. Losses at the gene ends were 5 bases for V and 2 bases for J; bases not matched to a gene: 3. CDR1 is PRHDT and CDR2 is FYEKMQ in the germline V gene (reference sequence). The CDR3 runs 14 residues. This chain's CDR3 is CASSLGTGNQPQHF. As DNA, the CDR3 is TGTGCCAGCAGCCTCGGGACAGGCAATCAGCCCCAGCATTTT.

This clone was seen only a few times. J is TRBJ1-4 and V is TRBV27, with D possibly being TRBD1 (6 bases). The CDR3 has 14 residues. Germline CDR1 reads MNHEY; CDR2 reads SMNVEV (reference sequence). V lost 8 bases and J 7 bases, leaving 17 bases between the germline ends. This chain's CDR3 is CASGLQGRSEKLFF. The DNA for the CDR3 is TGTGCCAGCGGCCTACAGGGAAGGTCTGAAAAACTGTTTTTT.

The chain couples TRBV5-1 to TRBJ2-2; D remains ambiguous. The germline V and J ends were trimmed by 4 bases and 0 bases, with 4 bases remaining between them. This CDR3 is 13 amino acids long. Germline V lookup: CDR1 SGHRS, CDR2 YFSETQ. In nucleotides, the CDR3 is TGCGCCAGCAGCCCCCCGAACACCGGGGAGCTGTTTTTT. It codes for CASSPPNTGELFF.

This chain uses TRBV6-5 with TRBJ2-1; D gene ambiguous. CDR1 is MNHEY, CDR2 SVGAGI, per germline. Trimming took 4 bases from V and 4 from J, leaving 17 bases between them. CDR3 length: 16 amino acids. CDR3 nucleotides: TGTGCCAGCAGTTTCCCACCTCTTGACGGTTACAATGAGCAGTTCTTC. Its protein is CASSFPPLDGYNEQFF.

CDR3 in DNA: TGCGCCAGCAGCCAAGATATGGCTAGCGGGGTGACAGATACGCAGTATTTT. Protein sequence: CASSQDMASGVTDTQYF. V and J are TRBV4-3 and TRBJ2-3, with 9 nucleotides matching TRBD2. Germline V CDR1 and CDR2: LGHNA, YSLEER. The length of the CDR3 is 17 residues. The V gene end was trimmed by 0 bases and the J gene end by 3 bases; junction bases not matched to a gene: 7.

In this sample, this clone turned up a few times. The V and J genes are TRBV7-6 and TRBJ2-7; 8 bases are a match to TRBD2. After removal of 0 bases from V and 4 bases from J, the junction contained 5 bases not matched to a gene. Germline lookup yields CDR1 SGHVS and CDR2 FNYEAQ. The CDR3 consists of 15 residues. The CDR3 nucleotides read TGTGCCAGCAGCTTAGCTCTAGCGGGTTGGTACGAGCAGTACTTC. Translated: CASSLALAGWYEQYF.

The gene calls are TRBV19 and TRBJ2-7, with 10 bases aligning to TRBD2. Germline V CDR1 and CDR2: LNHDA, SQIVND (reference sequence). The V gene end was trimmed by 1 base and the J gene end by 2 bases; junction bases not matched to a gene: 2. CDR3 length: 15 amino acids. The CDR3 loop is CASSIAAGGPYEQYF. In DNA form, the CDR3 reads TGTGCCAGTAGTATAGCAGCGGGGGGGCCCTACGAGCAGTACTTC. The complete variable domain, with remaining parts taken from reference TRBV19 and TRBJ2-7, reads DGGITQSPKYLFRKEGQNVTLSCEQNLNHDAMYWYRQDPGQGLRLIYYSQIVNDFQKGDIAEGYSVSREKKESFPLTVTSAQKNPTAFYLCASSIAAGGPYEQYFGPGTRLTVT.

This clone occurred a few times. J is TRBJ1-1 and V is TRBV19; D is undetermined. The V end was cut by 5 bases, the J end by 0 bases, with 7 bases between. The length of the CDR3 is 13 residues. Germline-derived CDR1 and CDR2 are LNHDA and SQIVND (reference sequence). In DNA form, the CDR3 reads TGTGCCAGTAGTCCGACTCTGAACACTGAAGCTTTCTTT. Its protein is CASSPTLNTEAFF.

This CDR3 is CAWSDGTVATNEKLFF. For the CDR3, the DNA is TGTGCCTGGAGTGACGGGACAGTTGCAACTAATGAAAAACTGTTTTTT. This rearrangement joins TRBV30 to TRBJ1-4; TRBD1 aligns across 7 bases. V trimming: 1 base; J trimming: 0 bases; junction bases outside the gene matches: 5. CDR3 length: 16 residues. CDR1 is GTSNPN and CDR2 is SVGIG in the germline V gene (reference sequence).

A single count supports this clone. This rearrangement joins TRBV4-3 to TRBJ2-6; 7 bases agree with TRBD2. CDR1 and CDR2 (germline): LGHNA, YSLEER. With V trimmed by 4 bases and J by 0 bases, 6 bases remained unmatched. This CDR3 comprises 17 residues. The DNA of the CDR3 is TGCGCCAGCAGCCCTCGGGGAGGGGTCTCTGGGGCCAACGTCCTGACTTTC. Its protein product is CASSPRGGVSGANVLTF.

CDR3 region: CASRATGTDTQYF. The CDR3 DNA follows: TGTGCCAGCAGGGCAACGGGCACAGATACGCAGTATTTT. The V and J genes are TRBV11-2 and TRBJ2-3; no firm D call. The germline V gene has CDR1 SGHAT and CDR2 FQNNGV. Trimming stripped 6 bases from V and 1 base from J, with 8 bases between. This CDR3 spans 13 amino acids.

There are a few counts of this clone. The sample carries other DNA sequences with the same CDR3. This sequence joins TRBV2 and TRBJ2-7; 12 bases are shared with TRBD2. V shed 10 bases and J 2 bases; nucleotides not matched to a gene: 9. There are 15 residues in the CDR3. Germline V gene data show CDR1 as SNHLY and CDR2 as FYNNEI. CDR3 DNA: TGTGCCATCCGGGGGCTAGCGGGGGGGGCCTACGAGCAGTACTTC. This translates into CAIRGLAGGAYEQYF.

The V call is TRBV7-2, the J call TRBJ2-1; D is uncertain. Germline V lookup: CDR1 SGHTA, CDR2 FQGNSA. The CDR3 spans 16 residues. V lost 4 bases to trimming and J lost 0 bases, with 13 bases between them. The chain's CDR3 is CASSYNSIDSYNEQFF. The CDR3 DNA reads as TGTGCCAGCAGCTACAATTCCATTGACTCCTACAATGAGCAGTTCTTC.

This clone came up a few times. J is TRBJ1-2 and V is TRBV28; the D gene is possibly TRBD1 (5 bases). Trimming took off 3 bases at V and 10 bases at J, with 15 bases between the two ends. Germline V CDR1 and CDR2: MDHEN, SYDVKM. The CDR3 length is 13 residues. The CDR3 is CASSFRRAGNYTF. The CDR3 nucleotides read TGTGCCAGCAGTTTTCGCAGGGCGGGTAACTACACCTTC.